The sample holds many counts of the clone carrying this T cell receptor beta chain. Antigen specificity is unknown. This sample was included in a study of neurological immune-mediated disorders. Broader study findings: When grouped phylogenetically, the repertoires of 18 of the 34 multiple sclerosis patients fell together in one related-CDR3 cluster, which is a possible signature. Healthy controls had more TCR clonal expansion than multiple sclerosis, which showed the least, whereas HTLV-1-associated myelopathy showed the most.

With 0 bases removed from V and 4 bases from J, the gap between germline ends came to 10 bases. The length of the CDR3 is 13 residues. Looked up from germline, CDR1 is DFQATT and CDR2 is SNEGSKA (reference sequence). The study built unsorted libraries from 2 million PBMCs kept at -80 C. As for the cDNA, it was generated by 5'RACE with 10-nucleotide random UMIs. TCRdb reprocessed the 5' RACE reads via MiXCR and lists one record per CDR3 protein. The data hold tens of thousands of distinct CDR3 sequences, with around 3% observed a single time. Sequenced material: PBMCs. This TCR derives from a middle-aged man with multiple sclerosis. The chain couples TRBV20-1 to TRBJ2-7; D is ambiguous. CDR3 in DNA: TGCAGTGCTAGAGATCCCCTAGGTTACGAGCAGTACTTC. Protein: CSARDPLGYEQYF.